Given below is one T cell receptor beta chain in context. At one end, the junction sequence differs from germline, possibly due to a read error. Clones were read by immunoSEQ multiplex PCR, and TCRdb kept only the in-frame ones, dropping some. The profile shows 50,000 or so clones, approximately 89% of them singletons. The data derive from a study of OX40 agonist ivuxolimab in advanced cancers. The CDR3 consists of 14 residues. CDR1 is SGHRS, CDR2 YFSETQ, per germline. This clonotype was sampled from an adult with an advanced solid tumor such as melanoma, head and neck, liver or kidney cancer. The chain combines TRBV5-1 with TRBJ1-1, with a weak D call TRBD1 (6 bases). The specimen comprised CD4+ or CD8+ T cells sorted from blood, sampled in a trial of the OX40 agonist ivuxolimab. The CDR3 DNA sequence: TGCGCGAGCAGGGGAGGAAGTATGAACACTGAAGCTTTCTTT. Its protein product is CASRGGSMNTEAFF.